The 32 T cell receptor beta chains given below trace back to one sample, sequenced in a study of radiotherapy plus CTLA-4 blockade in lung cancer. TCRdb's copy holds only in-frame clones and misses some; the assay was immunoSEQ multiplex PCR. The repertoire holds over 100,000 clones, with 81% as singletons. The sample consisted of peripheral blood, taken from a patient treated with radiotherapy plus ipilimumab. The origin of the receptors is a human donor with non-small cell lung cancer that progressed on radiotherapy plus ipilimumab. Some clones in this sample may be carry-over from other donors' samples.

The chain recombines TRBV6-6 with TRBJ1-2; 7 nucleotides align to TRBD1. This CDR3 region has 16 residues. With V trimmed by 7 bases and J by 5 bases, 16 bases remained unmatched. The germline V gene encodes CDR1 MNHNY and CDR2 SVGAGI (reference sequence). The CDR3 nucleotides read TGTGCCAGCACCCTACCCCCGGCACAGGGGAAATATGGCTACACCTTC. This codes for CASTLPPAQGKYGYTF.

This rearrangement joins TRBV19 to TRBJ1-1, with 8 bases matching TRBD1. After removal of 7 bases from V and 2 bases from J, the junction contained 9 bases not matched to a gene. Germline CDR1 and CDR2: LNHDA and SQIVND (reference sequence). This CDR3 is 15 amino acids long. CDR3 loop: CASNRGIRFNTEAFF. As DNA, the CDR3 is TGTGCCAGTAACAGGGGGATACGGTTTAACACTGAAGCTTTCTTT.

The chain combines TRBV6-1 with TRBJ1-2, with D tentatively TRBD1 (5 bases). The CDR3 consists of 15 residues. V lost 2 bases and J lost 4, with 14 bases in between. Per germline, CDR1 MNHNS and CDR2 SASEGT. CDR3 DNA: TGTGCCAGCAGTGAATATCCGGCAGGGACCTATGGCTACACCTTC. Protein product: CASSEYPAGTYGYTF.

The V call is TRBV4-2, the J call TRBJ2-5; D is uncertain. Germline loops: CDR1 LGHNA, CDR2 YNFKEQ. The CDR3 contains 17 residues. Trimming shortened V by 4 bases and J by 0 bases, and 18 bases separated the two germline ends. CDR3 protein: CASSPLLVAGYQETQYF. CDR3 DNA sequence: TGTGCCAGCAGCCCCTTACTTGTGGCAGGCTACCAAGAGACCCAGTACTTC.

The chain uses TRBV7-2 and TRBJ2-1; D unclear. The CDR3 length is 11 residues. Per germline, CDR1 SGHTA and CDR2 FQGNSA. V was pared by 3 bases and J by 9 bases, with 6 bases between. The CDR3 is CASSFFFEQFF. CDR3 coding DNA: TGTGCCAGCAGCTTCTTTTTTGAGCAGTTCTTC.

This clone was seen only a few times. This sequence joins TRBV11-1 and TRBJ1-2; D remains ambiguous. V shed 5 bases and J shed 4 bases, with 11 bases lying between them. Germline V gives CDR1 SGHAT, CDR2 FQDESV (reference sequence). The CDR3 length is 13 residues. CDR3 protein: CASSTAAAYGYTF. The CDR3, as DNA: TGTGCCAGCAGCACCGCGGCAGCCTATGGCTACACCTTC.

This sequence joins TRBV7-2 and TRBJ1-2; 7 bases align to TRBD1. The junction had 2 bases not matched to a gene; V was cut back by 2 bases and J by 2 bases. Per the germline V gene, CDR1 is SGHTA and CDR2 is FQGNSA. The CDR3 length is 14 residues. The CDR3 sequence is CASSLLTGNYGYTF. The CDR3 DNA follows: TGTGCCAGCAGCTTACTGACAGGGAACTATGGCTACACCTTC. Using reference TRBV7-2 and TRBJ1-2 for the parts outside the CDR3, the full variable domain is GAGVSQSPSNKVTEKGKDVELRCDPISGHTALYWYRQSLGQGLEFLIYFQGNSAPDKSGLPSDRFSAERTGGSVSTLTIQRTQQEDSAVYLCASSLLTGNYGYTFGSGTRLTVV.

The chain combines TRBV6-4 with TRBJ2-3; 8 bases match TRBD1. The V gene end was trimmed by 3 bases and the J gene end by 5 bases; junction bases not matched to a gene: 4. The CDR3 totals 14 residues. CDR1 and CDR2 (germline): MRHNA, SNTAGT. CDR3 in DNA: TGTGCCAGCAGTGAGGACAGGGAAGTAGATACGCAGTATTTT. It specifies CASSEDREVDTQYF.

Details on this clone: Within the sample, other DNA sequences also encode this same CDR3. This sequence joins TRBV9 and TRBJ1-1, with 8 nucleotides matching TRBD1. This CDR3 is 15 amino acids long. Trimming took 3 bases from V and 6 from J; bases not matched to a gene: 10. The V gene's germline CDR1 is SGDLS and CDR2 YYNGEE. The CDR3 is CASSAVPQGGAEAFF. CDR3 nucleotides: TGTGCCAGCAGCGCAGTCCCACAGGGGGGTGCTGAAGCTTTCTTT.

The chain employs TRBV27 and TRBJ1-2; D not resolved. Deletions cut 1 base from V and 6 bases from J, with 9 bases between. This CDR3 is 13 amino acids long. Germline V gene data show CDR1 as MNHEY and CDR2 as SMNVEV (reference sequence). CDR3 nucleotide sequence: TGTGCCAGCAGTTTATTTGGTCAAGATGGCTACACCTTC. It encodes CASSLFGQDGYTF.

This rearrangement joins TRBV6-1 to TRBJ1-2, with TRBD1 matching over 9 bases. Trimming at V came to 7 bases and at J to 1 base, leaving 4 bases not matched to a gene. This CDR3 spans 14 amino acids. Germline V gives CDR1 MNHNS, CDR2 SASEGT. The CDR3 sequence: CASTRTGDNYGYTF. The CDR3 region has the DNA TGTGCCAGCACCCGGACAGGGGATAACTATGGCTACACCTTC.

The chain has TRBV27 and TRBJ1-1, with D hard to call. With 6 bases removed from V and 2 bases from J, the gap between germline ends came to 10 bases. Germline-derived CDR1 and CDR2 are MNHEY and SMNVEV (reference sequence). The CDR3 is made up of 13 amino acids. Here the CDR3 reads CASSRVYNTEAFF. DNA for the CDR3: TGTGCCAGCAGCCGGGTTTATAACACTGAAGCTTTCTTT.

The chain combines TRBV7-2 with TRBJ1-2; possible D gene TRBD1, 5 bases. Germline CDR1 SGHTA, CDR2 FQGNSA. The CDR3 has 14 amino acids. V gave up 1 base and J gave up 2 bases, with 8 bases separating them. In nucleotides, the CDR3 is TGTGCCAGCAGCTTAGTCGGGGCCAACTATGGCTACACCTTC. Translating gives CASSLVGANYGYTF.

This clone was observed a single time. This rearrangement joins TRBV7-2 to TRBJ2-1; D not resolved. From germline, CDR1 is SGHTA and CDR2 FQGNSA. The CDR3 length is 13 residues. The ends were cut back, 1 base at V and 4 bases at J, with 5 bases in the middle. As DNA, the CDR3 is TGTGCCAGCAGCTTAGACGGTTACAATGAGCAGTTCTTC. Protein sequence: CASSLDGYNEQFF.

The chain links TRBV19 to TRBJ1-2; D gene unclear. CDR3 length: 16 amino acids. Per germline, CDR1 LNHDA and CDR2 SQIVND (reference sequence). V dropped 3 bases and J dropped 0 bases, with 14 bases sitting between them. This CDR3 reads CASSILATASNYGYTF. CDR3 sequence (DNA): TGTGCCAGTAGTATTTTGGCAACGGCATCTAACTATGGCTACACCTTC.

V and J are TRBV19 and TRBJ1-2; D might be TRBD1 (5 bases). The CDR3 runs 14 residues. Trimming pared 0 bases from V and 2 bases from J, leaving 7 bases between. Germline CDR1 LNHDA, CDR2 SQIVND (reference sequence). The CDR3 DNA follows: TGTGCCAGTAGTATAGATGCAGGGAACTATGGCTACACCTTC. It yields the protein CASSIDAGNYGYTF.

The chain uses TRBV18 and TRBJ1-5, with 7 nucleotides matching TRBD1. This CDR3 is 16 amino acids long. Germline V gene data show CDR1 as KGHSH and CDR2 as LQKENI. The trim removed 1 base at V and 1 base at J, leaving 4 bases unmatched. This CDR3 reads CASSPQGARSNQPQHF. The CDR3, as DNA: TGTGCCAGCTCACCACAGGGGGCACGGAGCAATCAGCCCCAGCATTTT.

The chain combines TRBV12-2 with TRBJ2-1; the table's TRBD2 call for D was not verified on the DNA. TRBV12-2 is noted as a pseudogene. CDR3 length: 18 residues. The CDR3 DNA reads as TGTGCAAGTCGCTTAAGAGCGGGGCGGCTAAGCTCCTACAATGAGCAGTTCTTC. It codes for CASRLRAGRLSSYNEQFF.

The chain is built from TRBV19 and TRBJ1-4; D unresolved. The CDR3 runs to 11 residues. V gave up 3 bases and J gave up 6 bases, with 2 bases separating them. Per the germline V gene, CDR1 is LNHDA and CDR2 is SQIVND (reference sequence). The CDR3 nucleotides read TGTGCCAGTAGTATGCATGAAAAACTGTTTTTT. Translated, it gives CASSMHEKLFF.

In DNA form, the CDR3 reads TGTGCCAGCAGCTTAGGCGATTACGAGCAGTACTTC. It translates to CASSLGDYEQYF. The V call is TRBV7-6, the J call TRBJ2-7; D not certain. Germline V gives CDR1 SGHVS, CDR2 FNYEAQ. V lost 1 base to trimming and J lost 4 bases, with 5 bases between them. The CDR3 has 12 amino acids.

As regards this clone: The same CDR3 also results from other DNA sequences found in this sample. The chain carries TRBV4-3 and TRBJ2-5, with 12 bases fitting TRBD2. There are 16 residues in the CDR3. The V gene end was trimmed by 0 bases and the J gene end by 4 bases; junction bases not matched to a gene: 3. From germline, CDR1 is LGHNA and CDR2 YSLEER. The CDR3 DNA is TGCGCCAGCAGCCAAGAGCTAGCGGGGGGGCCAGAGACCCAGTACTTC. It specifies CASSQELAGGPETQYF.

This chain uses TRBV6-1 with TRBJ1-2; D is undetermined. The CDR3 contains 14 residues. Trimming stripped 6 bases from V and 6 bases from J, with 17 bases between. Germline-derived CDR1 and CDR2 are MNHNS and SASEGT. The CDR3 DNA is TGTGCCAGCAGCCAGACCCAGGTCCAGGATGGCTACACCTTC. Translating gives CASSQTQVQDGYTF.

V usage is TRBV27 and J usage is TRBJ2-5, with D possibly matching TRBD2 (5 bases). Germline V lookup: CDR1 MNHEY, CDR2 SMNVEV (reference sequence). V dropped 0 bases and J dropped 7 bases, with 12 bases sitting between them. The CDR3 totals 14 residues. CDR3 sequence (DNA): TGTGCCAGCAGTTTATCGGCCCCACTAGGGACCCAGTACTTC. Translation gives CASSLSAPLGTQYF.

The V and J genes are TRBV30 and TRBJ2-7; 11 positions match TRBD1. Germline loops: CDR1 GTSNPN, CDR2 SVGIG (reference sequence). This CDR3 has 13 residues. The chain's CDR3 is CAQGRTGGHEQYF. The CDR3 DNA reads TGTGCGCAAGGGAGGACAGGGGGCCACGAGCAGTACTTC.

The rearrangement links TRBV5-4 to TRBJ2-3; the match to TRBD2 covers 8 bases. Trimming removed 2 bases from V and 2 bases from J; junction bases left unmatched: 7. This CDR3 is 16 amino acids long. CDR1 and CDR2 (germline): SGHNT, YYREEE (reference sequence). The CDR3 DNA follows: TGTGCCAGCAGCTTCCTGCGGGGGGACTACACAGATACGCAGTATTTT. Translated, it gives CASSFLRGDYTDTQYF.

This clone showed up just a few times. J is TRBJ2-5 and V is TRBV5-1; no clear D. Looked up from germline, CDR1 is SGHRS and CDR2 is YFSETQ. Between the trimmed V and J ends, which lost 3 bases and 5 bases, there was a span of 14 bases. This CDR3 spans 14 amino acids. The CDR3 nucleotides are TGCGCCAGCAGCTACTCTCCCCCACAGGAGACCCAGTACTTC. It encodes CASSYSPPQETQYF.

The chain recombines TRBV20-1 with TRBJ1-2; D is undetermined. The CDR3 has 11 amino acids. Germline V CDR1 and CDR2: DFQATT, SNEGSKA (reference sequence). The V end lost 6 bases, the J end lost 5 bases, and 10 bases lay between the germline ends. This CDR3 reads CSAPAAYGYTF. The DNA for the CDR3 is TGCAGTGCCCCTGCCGCATATGGCTACACCTTC.

This clone was detected only a few times. This chain links TRBV28 with TRBJ1-5; no clear D. This CDR3 has 15 residues. Trimming took off 5 bases at V and 3 bases at J, with 14 bases between the two ends. Germline V CDR1 and CDR2: MDHEN, SYDVKM. The CDR3 DNA follows: TGTGCCAGCAGTCTCCAGGCCTTTGCCAATCAGCCCCAGCATTTT. Translated, it gives CASSLQAFANQPQHF.

The J gene is TRBJ1-4, the V gene TRBV7-9, with D perhaps matching TRBD1 (5 bases). The germline V and J ends were trimmed by 5 bases and 2 bases, with 12 bases remaining between them. The germline gives CDR1 SEHNR, CDR2 FQNEAQ (reference sequence). The CDR3 length is 15 residues. The CDR3: CASSTNRGTNEKLFF. The CDR3 nucleotides read TGTGCCAGCAGCACCAACCGGGGGACTAATGAAAAACTGTTTTTT.

CDR3 bases: TGTGCCAGCTCACGGGCCGGGACAGAAGCCTACGAGCAGTACTTC. The encoded protein is CASSRAGTEAYEQYF. The genes are TRBV18 and TRBJ2-5; 7 bases align to TRBD1. The J call is doubtful: the DNA matches TRBJ2-7 better. The CDR3 spans 15 residues. From germline, CDR1 is KGHSH and CDR2 LQKENI.

This clone was picked up one time. The gene calls are TRBV5-4 and TRBJ2-6, with D possibly TRBD1 on 5 matching bases. V was trimmed by 0 bases and J by 0 bases, leaving 10 bases between them. Germline values: CDR1 SGHNT, CDR2 YYREEE (reference sequence). This CDR3 is 17 amino acids long. The CDR3 nucleotides are TGTGCCAGCAGCTTGGCGCGACAGACCTCTGGGGCCAACGTCCTGACTTTC. This sequence encodes CASSLARQTSGANVLTF.

The chain recombines TRBV27 with TRBJ2-7; tentatively, D is TRBD1 (5 bases). V was trimmed by 5 bases and J by 5 bases, leaving 19 bases between them. CDR1 MNHEY and CDR2 SMNVEV come from the germline V gene (reference sequence). The CDR3 runs to 15 residues. The CDR3 region is CASSRQDQGTHEQYF. The CDR3 nucleotides read TGTGCCAGCAGTCGCCAGGATCAGGGAACCCACGAGCAGTACTTC.